A single sample gave rise to the 28 T cell receptor beta chains below, sequenced in a study of blood T cell repertoires in COVID-19. The repertoire was sequenced with immunoSEQ multiplex PCR; TCRdb's copy has only in-frame clones and lacks some. This sample has about 350,000 clones, with 88% found just once. Sequencing used PBMCs or T cells enriched from blood (not recorded which). The receptors come from a woman in her 30s who had been exposed to COVID-19.

The V gene is TRBV7-2, the J gene TRBJ1-2; weak D call: TRBD1 (5 bases). Trimming removed 1 base at V and 4 bases at J, with 13 bases between. This CDR3 comprises 15 residues. From germline, CDR1 is SGHTA and CDR2 FQGNSA. CDR3 sequence: CASSLVVGGFYGYTF. The CDR3 DNA follows: TGTGCCAGCAGCTTAGTGGTTGGGGGGTTCTATGGCTACACCTTC. Combining the CDR3 with reference TRBV7-2 and TRBJ1-2 gives the whole variable domain GAGVSQSPSNKVTEKGKDVELRCDPISGHTALYWYRQSLGQGLEFLIYFQGNSAPDKSGLPSDRFSAERTGGSVSTLTIQRTQQEDSAVYLCASSLVVGGFYGYTFGSGTRLTVV.

This rearrangement joins TRBV9 to TRBJ2-7; D may be TRBD2 (5 bases). The germline V gene encodes CDR1 SGDLS and CDR2 YYNGEE. This CDR3 region has 15 residues. Trimming shortened V by 0 bases and J by 2 bases, and 12 bases separated the two germline ends. The CDR3 nucleotides are TGTGCCAGCAGCGTAGGGGAAAGCGGAACCTACGAGCAGTACTTC. Translation gives CASSVGESGTYEQYF.

Only a few counts were recorded for this clone. The gene calls are TRBV3-1 (or the pseudogene TRBV3-2) and TRBJ1-1; D gene uncertain. Trimming cost V 8 bases and J 4 bases, with 8 bases left between them. The CDR3 is 11 residues long. CDR1 is LGHDT and CDR2 is YNNKEL in the germline V gene (reference sequence). CDR3 sequence: CASGPSTEAFF. The DNA of the CDR3 is TGTGCCAGCGGCCCCTCCACTGAAGCTTTCTTT.

The chain has TRBV28 and TRBJ2-1; 13 nucleotides match TRBD2. CDR1 MDHEN and CDR2 SYDVKM come from the germline V gene. This CDR3 comprises 18 residues. Trimming removed 2 bases from V and 7 bases from J; junction bases left unmatched: 11. CDR3: CASSLTRSGLAGVNEQFF. CDR3 bases: TGTGCCAGCAGTTTAACGCGATCCGGACTAGCGGGAGTTAATGAGCAGTTCTTC.

The gene calls are TRBV6-6 and TRBJ2-2, with 7 bases that match TRBD2. With V trimmed by 5 bases and J by 1 base, 7 bases remained unmatched. The CDR3 sequence is 16 residues long. The V gene's germline CDR1 is MNHNY and CDR2 SVGAGI (reference sequence). CDR3 sequence (DNA): TGTGCCAGCAGTCGAGCCGGACTAGTGAACACCGGGGAGCTGTTTTTT. This gives the protein CASSRAGLVNTGELFF.

The chain combines TRBV6-6 with TRBJ2-1; 8 bases fit TRBD1. There are 18 residues in the CDR3. Per germline, CDR1 MNHNY and CDR2 SVGAGI (reference sequence). The V segment lost 5 bases and the J segment 7 bases; nucleotides outside the gene matches: 19. DNA for the CDR3: TGTGCCAGCAGTCAGCCGGGACAGGTGATAGGTGGGCGGAATGAGCAGTTCTTC. As protein: CASSQPGQVIGGRNEQFF.

The gene calls are TRBV24-1 and TRBJ2-1; a possible D gene is TRBD1 (6 bases). Trimming left V 3 bases short and J 2 bases short, with 13 bases between. The CDR3 extends over 16 amino acids. The germline V gene encodes CDR1 KGHDR and CDR2 SFDVKD. CDR3 bases: TGTGCCACCAGTGATCCAGGGGAGCCCCCCTACAATGAGCAGTTCTTC. As protein: CATSDPGEPPYNEQFF.

This clone was observed a single time. This chain uses TRBV29-1 with TRBJ1-2; no reliable D call. Trimming cost V 4 bases and J 8 bases, with 14 bases left between them. CDR3 length: 12 amino acids. Germline assignment: CDR1 SQVTM and CDR2 ANQGSEA. DNA for the CDR3: TGCAGCGTTGGAAGCTCCGGTCCGGGCTACACCTTC. It yields the protein CSVGSSGPGYTF.

The rearrangement links TRBV19 to TRBJ2-3; 11 bases agree with TRBD1. V dropped 0 bases and J dropped 6; count of bases not matched to a gene: 5. Germline V gives CDR1 LNHDA, CDR2 SQIVND (reference sequence). This CDR3 has 16 amino acids. The CDR3 nucleotides read TGTGCCAGTAGTATAGACCCGGGACAGGGGGAGGATACGCAGTATTTT. It translates to CASSIDPGQGEDTQYF.

There are a few counts of this clone. The CDR3 bases are TGTGCCAGCATGCACCGAACTAGCGTTTACAATGAGCAGTTCTTC. Residues: CASMHRTSVYNEQFF. The genes are TRBV13 and TRBJ2-1; 7 bases agree with TRBD2. CDR3 length: 15 residues. In germline, CDR1 is PRHDT, CDR2 FYEKMQ (reference sequence). V lost 7 bases to trimming and J lost 4 bases; unmatched junction nucleotides: 10.

This clone showed up just a few times. The genes are TRBV3-1 (or the pseudogene TRBV3-2) and TRBJ2-3, with 11 bases that match TRBD2. V lost 4 bases, J lost 1 base, and 13 bases stayed unmatched. The CDR3 has 19 amino acids. Germline-derived CDR1 and CDR2 are LGHDT and YNNKEL (reference sequence). DNA for the CDR3: TGTGCCAGCAGCCCGGGACTAGCGGACGAATTTATGGGCACAGATACGCAGTATTTT. The encoded protein is CASSPGLADEFMGTDTQYF.

This clone has only one observation. The chain is built from TRBV30 and TRBJ1-2; D possibly corresponds to TRBD1 (5 bases). The CDR3 sequence is 14 residues long. Between the trimmed V and J ends, which lost 3 bases and 4 bases, there was a span of 15 bases. Germline-derived CDR1 and CDR2 are GTSNPN and SVGIG (reference sequence). The CDR3 nucleotides read TGTGCCTGGAGGCCCCCCTTAAGGGGCTATGGCTACACCTTC. Translated, it gives CAWRPPLRGYGYTF.

This chain links TRBV5-1 with TRBJ2-1, with no clear D. The germline CDR1 and CDR2 sequences are SGHRS and YFSETQ. The V end was cut by 1 base, the J end by 5 bases, with 10 bases between. The CDR3 totals 14 residues. The CDR3, as DNA: TGCGCCAGCAGCTTGATCGCTGGCAACAATGAGCAGTTCTTC. Amino acid sequence: CASSLIAGNNEQFF.

The gene calls are TRBV11-2 and TRBJ1-2, with unresolved D. This CDR3 comprises 16 residues. The germline gives CDR1 SGHAT, CDR2 FQNNGV. V was pared by 3 bases and J by 4 bases, with 18 bases between. For the CDR3, the DNA is TGTGCCAGCAGCTTTGGGATGGCGGGGTCTATCTATGGCTACACCTTC. Amino acids: CASSFGMAGSIYGYTF.

This clone has just one count. The rearrangement links TRBV11-3 to TRBJ2-7; perhaps TRBD2 as D (5 bases). V dropped 4 bases and J dropped 6 bases, with 16 bases sitting between them. Germline values: CDR1 SGHNT, CDR2 YENEEA. The CDR3 totals 14 residues. This CDR3 is CASSSPRDRAEQYF. The CDR3 region has the DNA TGTGCCAGCAGCTCCCCCCGGGATAGGGCCGAGCAGTACTTC.

The chain recombines TRBV11-2 with TRBJ1-5; tentatively, D is TRBD1 (6 bases). Germline lookup yields CDR1 SGHAT and CDR2 FQNNGV. The CDR3 runs 13 residues. Trimming cost V 5 bases and J 7 bases, with 12 bases left between them. The CDR3 region has the DNA TGTGCCAGCAGCATAAACAGGGAGCAGCCCCAGCATTTT. The encoded protein is CASSINREQPQHF.

Details on this clone: The sample carries other DNA sequences with the same CDR3. J is TRBJ1-5 and V is TRBV5-1, with a possible D match to TRBD1 (5 bases). Trimming shortened V by 0 bases and J by 0 bases, and 7 bases separated the two germline ends. CDR3 length: 15 amino acids. Germline V gene sequence: CDR1 SGHRS, CDR2 YFSETQ. The CDR3 bases are TGCGCCAGCAGCTTGGAAGGGGTTAGCAATCAGCCCCAGCATTTT. This sequence encodes CASSLEGVSNQPQHF.

The table lists this clone with a count of one. The rearrangement joins TRBV6-4 to TRBJ2-1; 7 nucleotides agree with TRBD2. Unmatched junction bases numbered 10, after V lost 7 bases and J lost 7 bases. From germline, CDR1 is MRHNA and CDR2 SNTAGT. The CDR3 length is 14 residues. The CDR3 is CASKASGTSNEQFF. The CDR3 DNA reads as TGTGCCAGCAAAGCCAGCGGGACGTCAAATGAGCAGTTCTTC.

The CDR3 reads CAIASVGQNTGELFF. The CDR3 region has the DNA TGTGCCATCGCCTCCGTTGGACAAAACACCGGGGAGCTGTTTTTT. This chain connects TRBV10-3 to TRBJ2-2; D possibly corresponds to TRBD1 (5 bases). Germline V gene data show CDR1 as ENHRY and CDR2 as SYGVKD. The V end was cut by 8 bases, the J end by 2 bases, with 15 bases between. CDR3 length equals 15 residues.

V usage is TRBV27 and J usage is TRBJ2-2, with TRBD1 matching 8 bases. The CDR3 covers 19 residues. V shed 3 bases, J shed 6 bases, and the junction held 18 bases outside the gene matches. Germline V CDR1 and CDR2: MNHEY, SMNVEV (reference sequence). CDR3 nucleotides: TGTGCCAGCAGTTTCAGACTATTGCGTCAGGGGGCCCTCCCCGGGGAGCTGTTTTTT. Its protein is CASSFRLLRQGALPGELFF.

The CDR3 is CASSQEGQAATNEKLFF. The CDR3 coding sequence is TGTGCCAGCAGCCAAGAGGGGCAGGCTGCAACTAATGAAAAACTGTTTTTT. The V gene is TRBV3-1 (or the pseudogene TRBV3-2), the J gene TRBJ1-4; D may be TRBD1 (5 bases). CDR3 length: 17 amino acids. V lost 0 bases and J lost 0, with 11 bases in between. Germline V gene lookup returns CDR1 LGHDT and CDR2 YNNKEL (reference sequence).

The gene calls are TRBV18 and TRBJ1-2, with a weak D call TRBD1 (5 bases). Germline values: CDR1 KGHSH, CDR2 LQKENI. V gave up 0 bases and J gave up 4 bases, with 15 bases separating them. CDR3 size: 16 residues. CDR3 sequence: CASSPPAGGVGYGYTF. The DNA of the CDR3 is TGTGCCAGCTCACCACCGGCAGGAGGGGTGGGCTATGGCTACACCTTC.

This clone was seen only a few times. The V gene is TRBV19, the J gene TRBJ1-2, with D perhaps TRBD1 (6 bases). CDR1 and CDR2 from the germline V gene are LNHDA and SQIVND (reference sequence). The CDR3 loop spans 15 amino acids. V lost 0 bases to trimming and J lost 4 bases, with 12 bases between them. The CDR3: CASSIEKGVSYGYTF. DNA of the CDR3: TGTGCCAGTAGTATAGAAAAGGGGGTCTCCTATGGCTACACCTTC. Complete variable domain (other parts from reference TRBV19 and TRBJ1-2): DGGITQSPKYLFRKEGQNVTLSCEQNLNHDAMYWYRQDPGQGLRLIYYSQIVNDFQKGDIAEGYSVSREKKESFPLTVTSAQKNPTAFYLCASSIEKGVSYGYTFGSGTRLTVV.

This chain connects TRBV19 to TRBJ2-7; a possible D gene is TRBD1 (5 bases). The ends were cut back, 3 bases at V and 6 bases at J, with 15 bases in the middle. Germline V gives CDR1 LNHDA, CDR2 SQIVND (reference sequence). The CDR3 has 14 amino acids. CDR3 sequence reads: CASSIRGRAVEQYF. Here the CDR3 DNA reads TGTGCCAGTAGTATTCGTGGCAGGGCGGTCGAGCAGTACTTC.

V usage is TRBV18 and J usage is TRBJ1-1; D may be TRBD1 (5 bases). The V end lost 0 bases, the J end lost 8 bases, and 13 bases lay between the germline ends. The germline CDR1 and CDR2 sequences are KGHSH and LQKENI. The CDR3 spans 14 residues. The CDR3 coding sequence is TGTGCCAGCTCACCACCGGGGCTTGCACCCGAAGCTTTCTTT. Amino acid sequence: CASSPPGLAPEAFF.

This chain uses TRBV11-2 with TRBJ1-4; no clear D gene. Per germline, CDR1 SGHAT and CDR2 FQNNGV. Trimming took 3 bases from V and 8 from J, leaving 7 bases between them. The CDR3 sequence is 12 residues long. The CDR3 DNA reads as TGTGCCAGCAGCTTGTATTTGGAAAAACTGTTTTTT. Translating it yields CASSLYLEKLFF.

This clone was seen a single time. The chain is built from TRBV29-1 and TRBJ1-4; 8 nucleotides match TRBD1. The CDR3 covers 15 residues. Per germline, CDR1 SQVTM and CDR2 ANQGSEA. V lost 4 bases to trimming and J lost 8 bases; unmatched junction nucleotides: 12. CDR3 coding DNA: TGCAGCGTTGGAATCCCAACAGGGGGTTCCGAAAAACTGTTTTTT. This codes for CSVGIPTGGSEKLFF. Combining the CDR3 with reference TRBV29-1 and TRBJ1-4 gives the whole variable domain SAVISQKPSRDICQRGTSLTIQCQVDSQVTMMFWYRQQPGQSLTLIATANQGSEATYESGFVIDKFPISRPNLTFSTLTVSNMSPEDSSIYLCSVGIPTGGSEKLFFGSGTQLSVL.

The chain recombines TRBV3-1 (or the pseudogene TRBV3-2) with TRBJ1-2; possible D gene TRBD1, 5 bases. From germline, CDR1 is LGHDT and CDR2 YNNKEL (reference sequence). The V end lost 1 base, the J end lost 6 bases, and 9 bases lay between the germline ends. The CDR3 is 13 residues long. The CDR3 nucleotides are TGTGCCAGCAGCCAAGTTCAAGGGGATGGCTACACCTTC. The encoded protein is CASSQVQGDGYTF.